This T cell receptor beta chain was documented in a study of blood T cell repertoires in COVID-19. Overall study: Sites in the United States, Italy and Spain provided acute and convalescent COVID-19 samples. The analysed material was cDNA or gDNA that came from T cells, B-cell-depleted T cells, or PBMCs.

The V and J ends lost 5 bases and 1 base, in that order; junction bases with no gene match: 11. From germline, CDR1 is SQVTM and CDR2 ANQGSEA. The CDR3 totals 15 residues. Original processing notes: Amplified reference gene primers provided the basis for estimating nucleated cell counts. Libraries were prepared by immunoSEQ multiplex PCR; TCRdb keeps only in-frame clonotypes and omits some of them. V, J and clone size are those of that table, while D and trimming were read from the DNA. This repertoire shows approximately 96,000 clones, about 88% found once; its top ten account for approximately 2.9%.

This receptor was identified in a woman of 80 years or more with acute or convalescent COVID-19. Material for sequencing was peripheral blood. The rearrangement links TRBV29-1 to TRBJ2-7, with TRBD2 matching over 7 bases. The chain's CDR3 is CSVIIRGLGSYEQYF. The CDR3 region has the DNA TGCAGCGTTATCATTCGTGGACTAGGTTCCTACGAGCAGTACTTC.